This T cell receptor (beta chain) was obtained from a study of cytomegalovirus exposure and HLA in healthy donors. Primers for the PCR totalled 60 Vbeta and 13 Jbeta. Data came from immunoSEQ multiplex PCR; TCRdb stores just in-frame clones and leaves some out. The sample lists approximately 150,000 clones, 50% to 75% seen once, with under 7.5% in the top ten. V gave up 5 bases and J gave up 7 bases; unmatched junction bases: 10. CDR3 size: 14 residues. The V gene's germline CDR1 is SGDLS and CDR2 YYNGEE. The specimen was PBMCs. This TCR was sampled from a woman aged 55-69 years in good health and CMV-seropositive. The rearrangement joins TRBV9 to TRBJ2-3; 7 bases agree with TRBD2. The CDR3 DNA follows: TGTGCCAGCAGTGGGCGGCTAGCGGAGAATACGCAGTATTTT. Its translation is CASSGRLAENTQYF.